The source of this TCR beta chain is a study of immune evolution from preneoplasia to lung adenocarcinoma. Whole-study findings and limits: Top clone frequencies peaked in normal lung, apparently declining through invasive adenocarcinoma. Later-stage lesions appeared to have more T cells, more diversity, less clonality.

Libraries were prepared by immunoSEQ multiplex PCR; TCRdb keeps only in-frame clonotypes and omits some of them. The data show 11,000 to 15,000 clones, with 80% to 90% seen just once and about 4.3% held by the top ten. Only a few counts were recorded for this clone. What it recognizes is unknown. Each case's diagnosis was confirmed by two pathologists on H&E. After pathologic assessment, macro-dissection selected premalignant or tumor cells for extraction. The clonotype was recovered from a person between 65 and 79 years old with lung adenocarcinoma. Sequencing was performed on FFPE minimally invasive lung adenocarcinoma tissue.

CDR3 sequence: CASSFGQGDNQPQHF. The CDR3 DNA sequence: TGTGCCAGCAGTTTTGGACAGGGGGACAATCAGCCCCAGCATTTT. The chain carries TRBV27 and TRBJ1-5, with 10 nucleotides matching TRBD1. This CDR3 is built from 15 residues. With 3 bases clipped from V and 3 bases from J, the junction kept 2 bases outside the gene matches. CDR1 and CDR2 from the germline V gene are MNHEY and SMNVEV (reference sequence).